This T cell receptor (beta chain) is from a study of low-dose radiotherapy and immunotherapy resistance in tumors. About the study: Each fraction for Cohort 1 was 0.5 Gy, given every 2 weeks, and the total came to 6.5 Gy. Every two weeks, cyclophosphamide 200 mg/m2 was infused one day before radiation plus immunotherapy.

First-strand cDNA relied on TRAV- and TRBV-specific primers spanning alpha and beta chains. The PCR that amplified TCRs ran for 20 cycles, relying on a constant-region primer and a V-primer adapter. TCRdb itself ran the reads through MiXCR, one entry per CDR3 protein. Of about 84,000 distinct CDR3 sequences in the sample, about a sixth were seen once. In this sample, this clonotype turned up many times. Trimming cost V 0 bases and J 4 bases, with 15 bases left between them. The CDR3 spans 16 residues. Germline values: CDR1 SGDLS, CDR2 YYNGEE. Time point of the sample: after trial treatment. Regarding treatment: LDRT plus nivolumab, ipilimumab, low-dose cyclophosphamide and aspirin (RACIN trial). Every donor's regimen consisted of nivolumab, ipilimumab, aspirin, low-dose cyclophosphamide and low-dose radiotherapy.

Sequences were derived from PBMCs, sampled after low-dose radiotherapy plus immunotherapy. The J gene is TRBJ2-3, the V gene TRBV9; tentatively, D is TRBD1 or TRBD2 (5 bases each). The receptor comes from a male donor with prostate cancer. In DNA, the CDR3 is TGTGCCAGCAGCGTAGGTCAGCGGAAGGGGTCAGATACGCAGTATTTT. Translated: CASSVGQRKGSDTQYF.